One and the same sample provided the 31 T cell receptor beta chains below, sequenced in a study of blood T cells in healthy people across ages. A second PCR, run for about 6 to 12 cycles, used a sample-barcoded 5' primer plus a J-beta primer mix. TCRdb itself ran the 5' RACE reads through MiXCR, one entry per CDR3 protein. The profile covers about a million distinct CDR3 sequences, with about 51% appearing a single time and 20% to 25% taken by the ten largest. The specimen sequenced was blood. The receptors come from a woman aged 55-75 years in good health.

The chain uses TRBV4-1 and TRBJ2-7; 8 nucleotides agree with TRBD1. The V segment lost 3 bases and the J segment 5 bases; nucleotides outside the gene matches: 15. CDR3 size: 17 residues. Germline V CDR1 and CDR2: MGHRA, YSYEKL. DNA of the CDR3: TGCGCCAGCAGCCATGGTAAGACAGGGGATGGCCGAGACGAGCAGTACTTC. Residues: CASSHGKTGDGRDEQYF.

The V call is TRBV4-2, the J call TRBJ2-1; TRBD2 matches 11 bases. CDR1 and CDR2 from the germline V gene are LGHNA and YNFKEQ. This CDR3 has 16 residues. Germline trimming cut 0 bases from V and 9 bases from J; bases unmatched to any gene: 7. Here the CDR3 reads CASSQDTGLAASEQFF. CDR3 in DNA: TGTGCCAGCAGCCAAGATACGGGACTAGCGGCGAGTGAGCAGTTCTTC.

This clonotype turned up a few times. The CDR3 DNA sequence: TGTGCCAGCAGTGGGACTAGCGGGAAAGAGACCCAGTACTTC. It translates to CASSGTSGKETQYF. This chain connects TRBV6-1 to TRBJ2-5; TRBD2 matches 12 bases. Trimming at V came to 4 bases and at J to 3 bases, leaving 0 bases not matched to a gene. Germline loops: CDR1 MNHNS, CDR2 SASEGT. The CDR3 has 14 residues.

Worth noting for this clonotype: One junction end does not reproduce the germline sequence, and a read error may be involved. The chain combines TRBV9 with TRBJ2-2; D call uncertain. The CDR3 has 12 amino acids. The germline CDR1 and CDR2 sequences are SGDLS and YYNGEE. Here the CDR3 reads CANSVDAGELFF. In nucleotides, the CDR3 is TGTGCCAACAGCGTAGACGCCGGGGAGCTGTTTTTT.

In this sample, this clonotype turned up a few times. The chain employs TRBV13 and TRBJ2-7, with TRBD1 matching 7 bases. The CDR3 contains 14 residues. V shed 3 bases and J 3 bases; nucleotides not matched to a gene: 5. Per the germline V gene, CDR1 is PRHDT and CDR2 is FYEKMQ (reference sequence). The CDR3: CASSFWGQNYEQYF. CDR3 bases: TGTGCCAGCAGCTTCTGGGGACAGAACTACGAGCAGTACTTC.

This clonotype was detected a few times. This sequence joins TRBV5-1 and TRBJ2-5; D might be TRBD2 (6 bases). V lost 4 bases, J lost 2 bases, and 18 bases lay in between. CDR3 length equals 16 residues. Per germline, CDR1 SGHRS and CDR2 YFSETQ. CDR3: CASSQLGGAVQETQYF. CDR3 DNA: TGCGCCAGCAGCCAATTGGGAGGAGCCGTACAAGAGACCCAGTACTTC.

The V call is TRBV9, the J call TRBJ1-2; perhaps TRBD1 as D (5 bases). This CDR3 is 14 amino acids long. The germline V gene encodes CDR1 SGDLS and CDR2 YYNGEE. V lost 3 bases and J lost 3, with 12 bases in between. The CDR3: CASSASRADYGYTF. The CDR3 DNA follows: TGTGCCAGCAGCGCCTCCAGGGCGGACTATGGCTACACCTTC.

This rearrangement joins TRBV12-3 or TRBV12-4 to TRBJ2-5, with D perhaps assigned TRBD1 or TRBD2 (5 bases each). The CDR3 runs to 13 residues. V was pared by 6 bases and J by 9 bases, with 17 bases between. The CDR3 coding sequence is TGTGCCAGCAGACCGGGACCCGACGACTCCCAGTACTTC. Its translation: CASRPGPDDSQYF.

The chain combines TRBV28 with TRBJ2-7; D remains unclear. The V gene lost 3 bases and the J gene lost 3 bases, with 12 bases spanning the gap. The CDR3 runs 14 residues. Germline CDR1 MDHEN, CDR2 SYDVKM. The CDR3 here is CASSFSLDHYEQYF. CDR3 coding DNA: TGTGCCAGCAGTTTTAGCCTGGACCACTACGAGCAGTACTTC.

The table lists this clonotype with a few counts. The gene calls are TRBV21-1 and TRBJ2-7; TRBD1 is the table's D call and was not checked against the DNA. TRBV21-1 is deemed a pseudogene. There are 19 residues in the CDR3. DNA of the CDR3: TGTGCCAGCAGCAATGTAGGGCTTTGTCAGGGGACCCTTTCTTACGAGCAGTACTTC. Translating gives CASSNVGLCQGTLSYEQYF.

The DNA of the CDR3 is TGTGCCAGCAGTCCCTTGGGAGGGTCTAAGATCATCGGGGAGCTGTTTTTT. Protein sequence: CASSPLGGSKIIGELFF. This chain uses TRBV6-6 with TRBJ2-2, with 7 positions matching TRBD2. The CDR3 has 17 amino acids. J lost 7 bases, V lost 5 bases, and 16 bases had no gene match. The V gene's germline CDR1 is MNHNY and CDR2 SVGAGI (reference sequence).

This rearrangement joins TRBV14 to TRBJ2-3, with D possibly TRBD2 on 6 matching bases. Looked up from germline, CDR1 is SGHDN and CDR2 is FVKESK. The CDR3 extends over 15 amino acids. Trimming left V 8 bases short and J 1 base short, with 16 bases between. The CDR3 coding sequence is TGTGCCAGCGGTACGTCTGGGGAGGGCACAGATACGCAGTATTTT. This encodes CASGTSGEGTDTQYF.

The rearrangement links TRBV9 to TRBJ1-2; the D gene is possibly TRBD1 (6 bases). This CDR3 has 14 amino acids. Germline V gene lookup returns CDR1 SGDLS and CDR2 YYNGEE. Between the trimmed V and J ends, which lost 4 bases and 4 bases, there was a span of 14 bases. For the CDR3, the DNA is TGTGCCAGCAGCCAAACAGGGTTCGCCTATGGCTACACCTTC. Encoded protein: CASSQTGFAYGYTF.

The chain carries TRBV6-1 and TRBJ1-4; D remains ambiguous. V lost 1 base, J lost 7 bases, and 22 bases lay in between. The CDR3 consists of 18 residues. Germline V CDR1 and CDR2: MNHNS, SASEGT. The CDR3 nucleotides are TGTGCCAGCAGTGAAGTACGGCCCCTCCGCCCTAATGGTGAAAAACTGTTTTTT. Translated: CASSEVRPLRPNGEKLFF.

V is TRBV29-1 and J is TRBJ2-1; D is perhaps TRBD1 or TRBD2 (6 bases each). The germline V gene has CDR1 SQVTM and CDR2 ANQGSEA. The CDR3 is 11 residues long. Trimming stripped 5 bases from V and 9 bases from J, with 11 bases between. DNA of the CDR3: TGCAGCGTTCTGGGGGGCGGTGAGCAGTTCTTC. Translated: CSVLGGGEQFF.

The rearrangement uses TRBV25-1 and TRBJ2-1; TRBD1 matches at 9 bases. The CDR3 totals 15 residues. The germline CDR1 and CDR2 sequences are MGHDK and SYGVNS. V was clipped by 7 bases and J by 5 bases; unmatched bases: 9. The chain's CDR3 is CASTLTGGGHNEQFF. CDR3 DNA: TGTGCCAGCACCCTAACAGGGGGCGGCCACAATGAGCAGTTCTTC.

The rearrangement uses TRBV2 and TRBJ2-1; D tentatively fits TRBD1 or TRBD2 (5 bases each). The V gene's germline CDR1 is SNHLY and CDR2 FYNNEI. The CDR3 runs 12 residues. Trimming left V 8 bases short and J 9 bases short, with 14 bases between. The DNA of the CDR3 is TGTGCCAGCCTGGGGCTGGGGGTTGAGCAGTTCTTC. Translation: CASLGLGVEQFF.

The V call is TRBV12-3 or TRBV12-4, the J call TRBJ1-1; no clear D gene. This CDR3 has 15 residues. V lost 8 bases and J 0 bases, leaving 16 bases between the germline ends. This CDR3 is CASSTYLLMNTEAFF. In DNA form, the CDR3 reads TGTGCCAGCTCCACCTATTTATTAATGAACACTGAAGCTTTCTTT.

This rearrangement joins TRBV5-6 to TRBJ2-5; D ambiguous. This CDR3 is built from 13 residues. Germline V gene sequence: CDR1 SGHDT, CDR2 YYEEEE. Deletions cut 4 bases from V and 4 bases from J, with 11 bases between. As DNA, the CDR3 is TGTGCCAGCAGCCGGCCGGCTCGAGAGACCCAGTACTTC. Its protein is CASSRPARETQYF.

This clonotype was recorded a few times. The gene calls are TRBV4-1 and TRBJ1-4, with D hard to call. CDR1 and CDR2 (germline): MGHRA, YSYEKL. The germline V and J ends were trimmed by 2 bases and 5 bases, with 9 bases remaining between them. CDR3 length: 14 residues. Here the CDR3 reads CASSQPSVNEKLFF. CDR3 DNA sequence: TGCGCCAGCAGCCAACCTTCCGTAAATGAAAAACTGTTTTTT.

The J gene is TRBJ2-1, the V gene TRBV10-2, with 9 positions matching TRBD1. V shed 6 bases, J shed 7 bases, and the junction held 10 bases outside the gene matches. CDR1 is WSHSY, CDR2 SAAADI, per germline. The CDR3 extends over 15 amino acids. This CDR3 is CASRTGTGSMNEQFF. In DNA, the CDR3 is TGCGCCAGCAGAACCGGGACAGGGTCTATGAATGAGCAGTTCTTC.

This chain uses TRBV2 with TRBJ2-7, with D perhaps given as TRBD1 or TRBD2 (5 bases each). Trimming shortened V by 6 bases and J by 0 bases, and 21 bases separated the two germline ends. The CDR3 loop spans 17 amino acids. CDR1 and CDR2 from the germline V gene are SNHLY and FYNNEI. CDR3 DNA: TGTGCCAGCAGCGCAAATCCCCCGGGACGAGACTCCTACGAGCAGTACTTC. This encodes CASSANPPGRDSYEQYF.

With regard to this clonotype: An end of the junction differs from the germline gene, which may be a read error. J is TRBJ2-1 and V is TRBV19; D may be TRBD1 or TRBD2 (5 bases each). Germline loops: CDR1 LNHDA, CDR2 SQIVND (reference sequence). This CDR3 region has 15 residues. CDR3 sequence: CASSMWGSSYTEQFF. CDR3 nucleotides: TGTGCCAGTAGTATGTGGGGGAGTTCCTACACTGAGCAGTTCTTC.

The chain is built from TRBV18 and TRBJ2-1; D is undetermined. Trimming left V 5 bases short and J 7 bases short, with 18 bases between. CDR3 length: 15 amino acids. Germline CDR1 and CDR2: KGHSH and LQKENI. DNA of the CDR3: TGTGCCAGCTCATCGATAGGACCTCCTGGGAATGAGCAGTTCTTC. Translating gives CASSSIGPPGNEQFF.

The chain employs TRBV7-9 and TRBJ2-7, with D possibly being TRBD1 (6 bases). Germline CDR1 and CDR2: SEHNR and FQNEAQ (reference sequence). CDR3 size: 13 residues. V gave up 9 bases and J gave up 0 bases, with 12 bases separating them. The DNA of the CDR3 is TGTGCCAGTCACAGGGTGAGCTCCTACGAGCAGTACTTC. It specifies CASHRVSSYEQYF.

For this clonotype: A junction end diverges from the germline sequence, so it may reflect a read error. This sequence joins TRBV12-3 or TRBV12-4 and TRBJ1-4; 7 nucleotides align to TRBD1. The CDR3 totals 14 residues. The CDR3 DNA sequence: TGTGACAGCAGATCCCAGGGGGATAGTGAAAAACTGTTTTTT. This codes for CDSRSQGDSEKLFF.

On this clonotype: At one end the junction does not follow the germline gene, possibly because of a read error. The chain employs TRBV29-1 and TRBJ2-1; no clear D gene. CDR1 is SQVTM and CDR2 is ANQGSEA in the germline V gene. The CDR3 has 12 amino acids. CDR3 residues: CSVEGNYSEQFF. The DNA for the CDR3 is TGCAGCGTTGAGGGGAACTACAGTGAGCAGTTCTTC.

The CDR3 nucleotides are TGTGCCAGCAGTTTTATTTGGTTGGCTAGCGGGACCACAGATACGCAGTATTTT. Encoded protein: CASSFIWLASGTTDTQYF. This chain uses TRBV28 with TRBJ2-3; TRBD2 aligns across 9 bases. The germline CDR1 and CDR2 sequences are MDHEN and SYDVKM. CDR3 length: 18 residues. V lost 3 bases, J lost 2 bases, and 12 bases stayed unmatched. The full variable domain, its missing parts supplied by reference TRBV28 and TRBJ2-3, is DVKVTQSSRYLVKRTGEKVFLECVQDMDHENMFWYRQDPGLGLRLIYFSYDVKMKEKGDIPEGYSVSREKKERFSLILESASTNQTSMYLCASSFIWLASGTTDTQYFGPGTRLTVL.

The count of this clonotype is one. The chain has TRBV12-3 or TRBV12-4 and TRBJ2-4, with TRBD1 as a possible D gene (7 bases). This CDR3 contains 14 residues. Trimming pared 6 bases from V and 13 bases from J, leaving 22 bases between. Here the CDR3 DNA reads TGTGCCAGCAGACCACAGGGGATCGGCGGGGAGCAGTACTTC. Translated: CASRPQGIGGEQYF.

The chain carries TRBV11-3 and TRBJ2-7; TRBD1 might be the D (5 bases). The J call is in doubt because the DNA end fits TRBJ2-5 better. Germline V gene sequence: CDR1 SGHNT, CDR2 YENEEA. The CDR3 spans 13 residues. This CDR3 is CASSHRSGETQYF. Written as DNA, the CDR3 is TGTGCCAGCAGTCACAGGTCTGGAGAGACCCAGTACTTC.

The rearrangement joins TRBV3-1 to TRBJ2-7; 11 nucleotides match TRBD2. Germline CDR1 reads LGHDT; CDR2 reads YNNKEL (reference sequence). The CDR3 totals 15 residues. V dropped 5 bases and J dropped 3; count of bases not matched to a gene: 6. CDR3 in DNA: TGTGCCAGCAGCGATGGACTAGCGGGCAGCTACGAGCAGTACTTC. This encodes CASSDGLAGSYEQYF.